This is a list of T cell receptor beta chains from one sample in a study of T-cell memory formation after mild COVID-19. TCRdb analysed the 5' RACE reads with MiXCR anew, one entry per CDR3 protein. Of some 490,000 distinct CDR3 sequences in the sample, roughly 20% were seen once. The sample comprised PBMCs or a T cell subset sorted from them (not recorded which). The receptors shown here come from an adult woman who had mild COVID-19 (a few samples of this study predate the infection). Cell type and time point are not known. Each CDR3 is given with its conserved first and last residue. The D gene is left open where the match is weak. Clone sizes are given selectively: once, few, many, or a class where the clone is expanded.

CDR3 length,J gene,D gene,V gene,clone size,CDR3 DNA,CDR3 protein
14,TRBJ2-2,.,TRBV6-5,few,TGTGCCAGCAGTTACTCCCTCATTGCCGGGGAGCTGTTTTTT,CASSYSLIAGELFF
14,TRBJ2-1,.,TRBV5-1,.,TGCGCCAGCAGACCCATAACGGTAACGAATGAGCAGTTCTTC,CASRPITVTNEQFF
16,TRBJ2-5,TRBD1,TRBV7-9,.,TGTGCCAGCAGCCCAGGGACAGGGGCGGCCCAGGAGACCCAGTACTTC,CASSPGTGAAQETQYF
17,TRBJ2-1,TRBD2,TRBV5-1,few,TGCGCCAGCAGCTGGAAGGGCACTAGCGGGAGGATCAATGAGCAGTTCTTC,CASSWKGTSGRINEQFF
16,TRBJ2-5,TRBD2,TRBV12-3/TRBV12-4,few,TGTGCCAGCAGTTTAGAGCGGGGACCTTTTTCGGAGACCCAGTACTTC,CASSLERGPFSETQYF
13,TRBJ1-2,.,TRBV3-1,.,TGTGCCAGCAGCTTCGACGGAGGCTATGGCTACACCTTC,CASSFDGGYGYTF
15,TRBJ1-1,TRBD1,TRBV18,few,TGTGCCAGCTCACCACGTAACAGGGGGTACACTGAAGCTTTCTTT,CASSPRNRGYTEAFF
15,TRBJ2-5,TRBD2,TRBV7-2,few,TGTGCCAGCAGCCGGACTAGCGGGAGATCAGAGACCCAGTACTTC,CASSRTSGRSETQYF
16,TRBJ2-3,TRBD2,TRBV9,few,TGTGCCAGCAGCGTAGAAGCGGGGGGGTCGGTGGATACGCAGTATTTT,CASSVEAGGSVDTQYF
15,TRBJ2-3,TRBD2,TRBV6-1,few,TGTGCCAGCCTACCCGGGACTAGGTTAGCAGATACGCAGTATTTT,CASLPGTRLADTQYF
14,TRBJ1-1,.,TRBV6-5,.,TGTGCCAGCAGTTATGTTGCGGGTTACACTGAAGCTTTCTTT,CASSYVAGYTEAFF